Following are 28 T cell receptor beta chains from one sample sequenced in a study of blood T cell repertoires in COVID-19. The assay was immunoSEQ multiplex PCR, and TCRdb's table has in-frame clones only and misses some. The profile shows roughly 250,000 clones, about 85% of them singletons. Sample: peripheral blood. The receptors shown here come from a human donor with COVID-19, enrolled during active disease. The donor label of this sample is uncertain.

The chain has TRBV5-5 and TRBJ1-1; 9 positions match TRBD1. The J segment lost 9 bases and the V segment lost 3 bases, leaving 15 bases of the junction unmatched. This CDR3 comprises 16 residues. Per germline, CDR1 SGHKS and CDR2 YYEKEE (reference sequence). Here the CDR3 DNA reads TGTGCCAGCAGCTCACAAGTGGGACAGGGTCGAGACCAAGCTTTCTTT. Protein sequence: CASSSQVGQGRDQAFF.

The table lists this clone with a few counts. The rearrangement uses TRBV28 and TRBJ2-5, with 11 bases matching TRBD2. J lost 3 bases, V lost 2 bases, and 8 bases had no gene match. The CDR3 spans 17 residues. The V gene's germline CDR1 is MDHEN and CDR2 SYDVKM. The CDR3 spells CASSLGIAGGTKETQYF. The CDR3 DNA reads as TGTGCCAGCAGTTTAGGGATAGCGGGAGGGACTAAAGAGACCCAGTACTTC.

This clone was seen a few times. The rearrangement uses TRBV5-1 and TRBJ2-3, with TRBD1 identical over 8 bases. CDR3 length: 15 amino acids. The germline CDR1 and CDR2 sequences are SGHRS and YFSETQ. V lost 4 bases, J lost 7 bases, and 11 bases stayed unmatched. The CDR3 nucleotides are TGCGCCAGCAGCGAACAGGGGGTTTTTAGAAATACGCAGTATTTT. Protein: CASSEQGVFRNTQYF.

This chain joins TRBV2 and TRBJ1-5, with 8 bases matching TRBD1. CDR1 is SNHLY and CDR2 is FYNNEI in the germline V gene. Unmatched junction bases numbered 4, after V lost 7 bases and J lost 2 bases. This CDR3 region has 14 residues. CDR3 protein: CASNPGQGNQPQHF. The CDR3 DNA is TGTGCCAGCAACCCGGGACAGGGCAATCAGCCCCAGCATTTT.

The chain recombines TRBV19 with TRBJ2-3; D may be TRBD1 (6 bases). CDR3 size: 12 residues. V lost 8 bases and J 10 bases, leaving 16 bases between the germline ends. The V gene's germline CDR1 is LNHDA and CDR2 SQIVND (reference sequence). The CDR3 here is CASRGGDRAQYF. In DNA, the CDR3 is TGTGCCAGTCGAGGGGGAGATCGAGCGCAGTATTTT.

The gene calls are TRBV28 and TRBJ1-5, with 10 bases that match TRBD1. The V gene's germline CDR1 is MDHEN and CDR2 SYDVKM. The CDR3 spans 16 residues. V was pared by 6 bases and J by 4 bases, with 9 bases of the junction left unmatched. CDR3: CASRIFGQGENQPQHF. The CDR3 DNA reads TGTGCCAGCAGGATTTTTGGACAGGGGGAGAATCAGCCCCAGCATTTT.

The V gene is TRBV18, the J gene TRBJ1-5; 7 positions match TRBD1. CDR3 length equals 13 residues. J gave up 5 bases and V 5 bases, and 3 bases lay outside the gene matches. Germline CDR1 is KGHSH and CDR2 is LQKENI. CDR3 coding DNA: TGTGCCAGCTCAAACGACAGGGATCAGCCCCAGCATTTT. Its translation: CASSNDRDQPQHF.

The chain carries TRBV18 and TRBJ2-5; 14 bases match TRBD2. V lost 6 bases and J lost 3; bases outside the gene matches: 9. The CDR3 has 17 amino acids. CDR1 KGHSH and CDR2 LQKENI come from the germline V gene. The CDR3 loop is CASSPGGTSGSEETQYF. CDR3 nucleotide sequence: TGTGCCAGCTCCCCGGGGGGGACTAGCGGGAGTGAAGAGACCCAGTACTTC.

This clone was seen a few times. J is TRBJ2-7 and V is TRBV10-1, with 7 positions matching TRBD2. The CDR3 runs 16 residues. Per the germline V gene, CDR1 is WNHNN and CDR2 is SYGVQD (reference sequence). The trim removed 1 base at V and 0 bases at J, leaving 6 bases unmatched. The CDR3 loop is CASSEYFREASYEQYF. The CDR3 nucleotides are TGCGCCAGCAGTGAGTATTTTCGGGAGGCCTCCTACGAGCAGTACTTC.

This clone was observed once. The V gene is TRBV11-3, the J gene TRBJ2-1; 8 positions agree with TRBD2. Germline V CDR1 and CDR2: SGHNT, YENEEA. The CDR3 sequence is 16 residues long. After removal of 1 base from V and 8 bases from J, the junction contained 10 bases not matched to a gene. CDR3 sequence (DNA): TGTGCCAGCAGCTTAGGTAGCGGGAACCATTTTGATGAGCAGTTCTTC. Protein: CASSLGSGNHFDEQFF.

The chain uses TRBV7-2 and TRBJ2-7; tentative D call: TRBD2 (7 bases). The CDR3 has 15 residues. Deletions cut 3 bases from V and 2 bases from J, with 14 bases between. Germline CDR1 and CDR2: SGHTA and FQGNSA. The CDR3 is CASSFIGGGAYEQYF. The CDR3 coding sequence is TGTGCCAGCAGCTTCATTGGAGGGGGGGCCTACGAGCAGTACTTC.

The V call is TRBV7-2, the J call TRBJ1-1; tentatively, D is TRBD1 (6 bases). Trimming removed 2 bases at V and 3 bases at J, with 13 bases between. CDR1 and CDR2 from the germline V gene are SGHTA and FQGNSA. This CDR3 contains 15 residues. The CDR3 here is CASSLYQGQDTEAFF. The CDR3 DNA follows: TGTGCCAGCAGCTTATACCAGGGGCAGGACACTGAAGCTTTCTTT.

The chain links TRBV10-3 to TRBJ2-3; TRBD1 aligns across 9 bases. Germline V lookup: CDR1 ENHRY, CDR2 SYGVKD. The CDR3 length is 17 residues. Trimming cost V 6 bases and J 0 bases; bases outside gene matches: 10. Here the CDR3 reads CAIRGQGNPLSTDTQYF. The CDR3 DNA reads as TGTGCCATCAGGGGACAGGGTAACCCCCTAAGCACAGATACGCAGTATTTT.

The V call is TRBV5-6, the J call TRBJ1-5; 8 bases are a match to TRBD1. The CDR3 runs 15 residues. With 0 bases clipped from V and 3 bases from J, the junction kept 2 bases outside the gene matches. Germline-derived CDR1 and CDR2 are SGHDT and YYEEEE. The DNA of the CDR3 is TGTGCCAGCAGCTTGGGACAGGGGTACAATCAGCCCCAGCATTTT. Translating gives CASSLGQGYNQPQHF.

This chain links TRBV2 with TRBJ2-3; 9 bases are shared with TRBD2. The CDR3 consists of 15 residues. Germline V gene sequence: CDR1 SNHLY, CDR2 FYNNEI. The ends lost 3 bases at V and 7 bases at J; junction bases unmatched: 8. CDR3 in amino acids: CASSDPAGGVYTQYF. CDR3 coding DNA: TGTGCCAGCAGTGATCCAGCGGGGGGAGTGTATACGCAGTATTTT.

The chain has TRBV12-3 or TRBV12-4 and TRBJ2-1, with TRBD2 identical over 7 bases. The trim removed 4 bases at V and 12 bases at J, leaving 3 bases unmatched. The CDR3 length is 11 residues. CDR3 amino acids: CASSSGRRQFF. CDR3 nucleotides: TGTGCCAGCAGTTCCGGGAGGAGGCAGTTCTTC.

The genes are TRBV24-1 and TRBJ1-5, with 10 bases lining up with TRBD1. CDR1 and CDR2 from the germline V gene are KGHDR and SFDVKD. Trimming at V came to 3 bases and at J to 5 bases, leaving 6 bases not matched to a gene. The CDR3 is 16 amino acids. DNA of the CDR3: TGTGCCACCAGTGATCCGCGACAGGGGGCTTATCAGCCCCAGCATTTT. Its translation is CATSDPRQGAYQPQHF.

V and J are TRBV28 and TRBJ1-1, with D tentatively TRBD1 (6 bases). CDR1 and CDR2 (germline): MDHEN, SYDVKM. There are 15 residues in the CDR3. V was shortened by 5 bases and J by 6 bases, with 19 bases between the two germline ends. In DNA form, the CDR3 reads TGTGCCAGCAGTCCAAGGTCAAGGGGGAGCCCTGAAGCTTTCTTT. This sequence encodes CASSPRSRGSPEAFF. The full variable domain, in which reference TRBV28 and TRBJ1-1 provide the parts outside the CDR3, is DVKVTQSSRYLVKRTGEKVFLECVQDMDHENMFWYRQDPGLGLRLIYFSYDVKMKEKGDIPEGYSVSREKKERFSLILESASTNQTSMYLCASSPRSRGSPEAFFGQGTRLTVV.

The chain has TRBV11-2 and TRBJ2-3, with a weak D call TRBD2 (7 bases). V lost 3 bases, J lost 3 bases, and 16 bases lay in between. This CDR3 contains 16 residues. From germline, CDR1 is SGHAT and CDR2 FQNNGV. CDR3 nucleotides: TGTGCCAGCAGCTTGGGGGGGGGCCCAGGGACAGATACGCAGTATTTT. It specifies CASSLGGGPGTDTQYF.

This clone has more than one count but fewer than ten. This sequence joins TRBV29-1 and TRBJ1-2; tentative D call: TRBD1 (6 bases). CDR1 and CDR2 (germline): SQVTM, ANQGSEA. The CDR3 extends over 13 amino acids. The V gene lost 4 bases and the J gene lost 4 bases, with 13 bases spanning the gap. The CDR3 DNA is TGCAGCGTTGCTAAGGGGGAGGGCTATGGCTACACCTTC. Amino acids: CSVAKGEGYGYTF.

The chain joins TRBV3-1 (or the pseudogene TRBV3-2) to TRBJ1-6; weak D call: TRBD1 (5 bases). The CDR3 contains 13 residues. Germline V gives CDR1 LGHDT, CDR2 YNNKEL (reference sequence). The V gene lost 0 bases and the J gene lost 10 bases, with 7 bases spanning the gap. The CDR3 is CASSQETVSPLHF. CDR3 bases: TGTGCCAGCAGCCAAGAGACAGTGTCACCCCTCCACTTT.

As concerns this clone: In the same sample, other DNA sequences code for this CDR3. The chain joins TRBV7-2 to TRBJ1-1; 7 positions match TRBD1. Germline V gives CDR1 SGHTA, CDR2 FQGNSA. Trimming cost V 1 base and J 4 bases; bases outside gene matches: 3. The CDR3 totals 14 residues. Here the CDR3 DNA reads TGTGCCAGCAGCTTAGGGTCAGGGGGCACTGAAGCTTTCTTT. It specifies CASSLGSGGTEAFF.

This clone was detected ten times or more. The rearrangement uses TRBV19 and TRBJ1-6; unclear D gene. The CDR3 totals 15 residues. The V end lost 5 bases, the J end lost 10 bases, and 18 bases lay between the germline ends. Per germline, CDR1 LNHDA and CDR2 SQIVND (reference sequence). The CDR3 spells CASSPNSGRWSPLHF. The CDR3 DNA follows: TGTGCCAGTAGTCCCAATTCCGGGAGGTGGTCACCCCTCCACTTT.

This sequence joins TRBV7-2 and TRBJ2-6; the D gene is possibly TRBD1 (8 bases). The V and J ends lost 2 bases and 4 bases respectively, with 12 bases between them. Germline CDR1 and CDR2: SGHTA and FQGNSA. The length of the CDR3 is 16 residues. This CDR3 is CASSLSGTGGANVLTF. The CDR3 bases are TGTGCCAGCAGCTTAAGCGGGACAGGCGGGGCCAACGTCCTGACTTTC.

The rearrangement joins TRBV7-8 to TRBJ1-3; 8 bases are a match to TRBD1. V shed 5 bases and J 3 bases; nucleotides not matched to a gene: 3. This CDR3 comprises 14 residues. CDR1 is SGHVS, CDR2 FQNEAQ, per germline. The CDR3 spells CASSRGQGGNTIYF. The CDR3, as DNA: TGTGCCAGCAGCCGCGGACAGGGTGGAAACACCATATATTTT. The full variable domain, its missing parts supplied by reference TRBV7-8 and TRBJ1-3, is GAGVSQSPRYKVAKRGQDVALRCDPISGHVSLFWYQQALGQGPEFLTYFQNEAQLDKSGLPSDRFFAERPEGSVSTLKIQRTQQEDSAVYLCASSRGQGGNTIYFGEGSWLTVV.

This clone was seen once. In DNA, the CDR3 is TGTGCCAGCATACGGGACAGCAACACCGGGGAGCTGTTTTTT. Translating gives CASIRDSNTGELFF. The V and J genes are TRBV27 and TRBJ2-2; 7 nucleotides align to TRBD1. The V gene's germline CDR1 is MNHEY and CDR2 SMNVEV (reference sequence). The J segment lost 2 bases and the V segment lost 7 bases, leaving 4 bases of the junction unmatched. The CDR3 contains 14 residues.

This clone was counted a single time. This sequence joins TRBV28 and TRBJ2-7, with unresolved D. V lost 3 bases and J lost 6, with 6 bases in between. The germline CDR1 and CDR2 sequences are MDHEN and SYDVKM. The CDR3 is 11 amino acids. As DNA, the CDR3 is TGTGCCAGCAGTTTTCTGAGCGAGCAGTACTTC. Translation gives CASSFLSEQYF.

The genes are TRBV11-2 and TRBJ2-7; D is possibly TRBD2 (5 bases). The CDR3 length is 14 residues. V lost 5 bases and J 0 bases, leaving 11 bases between the germline ends. Looked up from germline, CDR1 is SGHAT and CDR2 is FQNNGV. The CDR3 loop reads CASSQGLSSYEQYF. The CDR3 DNA is TGTGCCAGCAGCCAAGGACTGAGCTCCTACGAGCAGTACTTC.